These T cell receptor beta chains were read from a single sample in a study of T cell changes during pregnancy in multiple sclerosis. Profiled with immunoSEQ multiplex PCR; TCRdb holds only in-frame clones, not every one. This sample yields 40,000 to 50,000 clones, of which 90% are seen a single time; 9% to 10% belongs to the top ten. The input for sequencing was CD8+ T cells from peripheral blood mononuclear cells, taken in the first trimester of pregnancy. These receptors all stem from a female donor with multiple sclerosis, enrolled in a pregnancy study. CDR3s include the opening cysteine and the closing phenylalanine or tryptophan. A D gene is named only where the DNA matches it firmly. Clone size appears in some rows only: once, few, many, or a class for an expanded clone.

TRBV23-1	NA	TRBD1	TRBJ1-4	CASSPGQGNRKNDGKLFF	TGCGCCAGCAGTCCGGGACAGGGGAACAGAAAAAATGATGGAAAACTGTTTTTT
TRBV7-3	NA	NA	TRBJ2-5	CASSSEGGEGETQYF	TGTGCCAGCAGCTCAGAAGGGGGAGAGGGGGAGACCCAGTACTTC
TRBV27	NA	NA	TRBJ1-5	CASSLERWNQPQHF	TGTGCCAGCAGTTTAGAACGGTGGAATCAGCCCCAGCATTTT
TRBV7-2	few	NA	TRBJ1-5	CASSRDLYQPQHF	TGTGCCAGCAGCCGGGACTTATACCAGCCCCAGCATTTT
TRBV27	NA	NA	TRBJ2-1	CASSLVAGPGGTGRAYNEQFF	TGTGCCAGCAGTTTAGTTGCGGGGCCAGGGGGGACCGGGCGGGCCTACAATGAGCAGTTCTTC
TRBV7-3	once	TRBD2	TRBJ2-1	CASSLRLAGSSYNEQFF	TGTGCCAGCAGCCTTCGACTAGCGGGGAGCTCCTACAATGAGCAGTTCTTC
TRBV11-2	NA	NA	TRBJ1-1	CASSLEGQVNTEAFF	TGTGCCAGCAGCTTAGAGGGACAAGTGAACACTGAAGCTTTCTTT
TRBV29-1	NA	TRBD1	TRBJ1-4	CSVGGQASTNEKLFF	TGCAGCGTTGGTGGACAGGCCTCGACTAATGAAAAACTGTTTTTT
TRBV6-5	NA	TRBD1	TRBJ1-2	CASSYSGQGGAGTF	TGTGCCAGCAGTTACTCTGGACAGGGTGGGGCTGGGACCTTC
TRBV5-1	NA	TRBD2	TRBJ2-1	CASSGGGGTYNEQFF	TGCGCCAGCAGTGGCGGGGGGGGCACCTACAATGAGCAGTTCTTC
TRBV29-1	NA	TRBD2	TRBJ2-1	CSVVGTSASHSYNEQFF	TGCAGCGTTGTGGGGACTAGCGCCTCCCACTCCTACAATGAGCAGTTCTTC
TRBV4-3	few	NA	TRBJ1-5	CASSQGQESQPQHF	TGCGCCAGCAGCCAAGGACAGGAGAGCCAGCCCCAGCATTTT
TRBV28	once	NA	TRBJ1-2	CASSWAGSPRSYGYTF	TGTGCCAGCAGCTGGGCAGGGTCCCCGCGGTCCTATGGCTACACCTTC